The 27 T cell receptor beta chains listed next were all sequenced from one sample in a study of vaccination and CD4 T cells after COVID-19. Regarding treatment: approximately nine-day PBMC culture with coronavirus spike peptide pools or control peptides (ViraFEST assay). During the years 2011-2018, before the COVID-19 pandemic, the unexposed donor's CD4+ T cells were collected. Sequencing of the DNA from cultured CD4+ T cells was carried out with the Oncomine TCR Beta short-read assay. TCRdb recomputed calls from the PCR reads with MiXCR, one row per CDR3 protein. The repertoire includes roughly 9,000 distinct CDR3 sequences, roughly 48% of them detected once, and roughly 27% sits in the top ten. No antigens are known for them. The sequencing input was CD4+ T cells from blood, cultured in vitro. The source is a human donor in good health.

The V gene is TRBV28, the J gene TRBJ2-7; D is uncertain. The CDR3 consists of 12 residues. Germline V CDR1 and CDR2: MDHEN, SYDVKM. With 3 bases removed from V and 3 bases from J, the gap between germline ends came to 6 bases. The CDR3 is CASSLSYYEQYF. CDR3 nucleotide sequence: TGTGCCAGCAGTTTGTCCTACTACGAGCAGTACTTC.

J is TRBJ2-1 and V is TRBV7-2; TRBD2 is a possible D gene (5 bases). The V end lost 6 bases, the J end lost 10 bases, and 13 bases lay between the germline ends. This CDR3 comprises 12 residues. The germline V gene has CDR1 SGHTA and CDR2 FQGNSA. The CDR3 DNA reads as TGTGCCAGCAGAGGTAGCGTATTCGAGCAGTTCTTC. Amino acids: CASRGSVFEQFF.

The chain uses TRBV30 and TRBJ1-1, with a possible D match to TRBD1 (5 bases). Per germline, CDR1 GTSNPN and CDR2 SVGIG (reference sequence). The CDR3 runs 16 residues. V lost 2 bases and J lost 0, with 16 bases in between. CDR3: CAWSSWDLRVNTEAFF. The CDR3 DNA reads TGTGCCTGGAGTTCGTGGGATCTCAGGGTGAACACTGAAGCTTTCTTT.

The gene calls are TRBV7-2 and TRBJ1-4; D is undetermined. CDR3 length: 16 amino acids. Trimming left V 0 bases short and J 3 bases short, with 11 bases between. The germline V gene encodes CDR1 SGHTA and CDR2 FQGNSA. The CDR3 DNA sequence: TGTGCCAGCAGCTTAGCCGGCTTCCCCTCTAATGAAAAACTGTTTTTT. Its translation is CASSLAGFPSNEKLFF.

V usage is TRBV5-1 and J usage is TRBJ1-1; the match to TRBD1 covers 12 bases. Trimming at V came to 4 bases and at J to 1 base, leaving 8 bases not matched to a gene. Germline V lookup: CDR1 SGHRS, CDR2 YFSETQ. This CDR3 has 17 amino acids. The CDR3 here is CASSPGTGGAGNTEAFF. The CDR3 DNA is TGCGCCAGCAGCCCCGGGACAGGGGGCGCTGGGAACACTGAAGCTTTCTTT.

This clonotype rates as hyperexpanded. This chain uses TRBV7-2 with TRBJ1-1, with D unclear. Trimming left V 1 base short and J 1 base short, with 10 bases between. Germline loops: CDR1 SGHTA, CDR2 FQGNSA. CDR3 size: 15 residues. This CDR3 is CASSLGVLWNTEAFF. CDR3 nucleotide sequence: TGTGCCAGCAGCTTAGGAGTCCTTTGGAACACTGAAGCTTTCTTT.

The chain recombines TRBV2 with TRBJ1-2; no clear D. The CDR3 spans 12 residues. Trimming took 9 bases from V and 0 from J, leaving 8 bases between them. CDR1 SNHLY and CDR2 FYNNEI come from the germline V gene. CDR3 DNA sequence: TGTGCCAGACAGCAAACTAACTATGGCTACACCTTC. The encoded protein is CARQQTNYGYTF.

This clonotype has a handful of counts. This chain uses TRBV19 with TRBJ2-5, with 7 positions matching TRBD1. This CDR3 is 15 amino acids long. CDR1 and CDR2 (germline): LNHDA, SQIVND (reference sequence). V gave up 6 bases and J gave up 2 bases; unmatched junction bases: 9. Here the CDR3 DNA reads TGTGCCAGTAGCAAGGGGGCGGGTGGGCAAGAGACCCAGTACTTC. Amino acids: CASSKGAGGQETQYF.

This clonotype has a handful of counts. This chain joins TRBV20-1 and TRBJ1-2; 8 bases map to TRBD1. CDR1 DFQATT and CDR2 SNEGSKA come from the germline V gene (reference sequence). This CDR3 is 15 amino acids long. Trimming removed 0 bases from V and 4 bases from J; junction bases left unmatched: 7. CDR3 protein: CSARDPGQGLYGYTF. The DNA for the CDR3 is TGCAGTGCTAGAGATCCCGGACAGGGCCTCTATGGCTACACCTTC.

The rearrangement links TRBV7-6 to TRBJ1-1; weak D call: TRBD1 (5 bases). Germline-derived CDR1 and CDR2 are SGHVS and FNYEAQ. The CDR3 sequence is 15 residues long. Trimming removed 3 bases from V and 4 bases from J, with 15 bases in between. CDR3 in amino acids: CASSFMRGSLTEAFF. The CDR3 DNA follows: TGTGCCAGCAGCTTTATGAGGGGAAGTCTCACTGAAGCTTTCTTT. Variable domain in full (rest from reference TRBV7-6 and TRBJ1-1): GAGVSQSPRYKVTKRGQDVALRCDPISGHVSLYWYRQALGQGPEFLTYFNYEAQQDKSGLPNDRFSAERPEGSISTLTIQRTEQRDSAMYRCASSFMRGSLTEAFFGQGTRLTVV.

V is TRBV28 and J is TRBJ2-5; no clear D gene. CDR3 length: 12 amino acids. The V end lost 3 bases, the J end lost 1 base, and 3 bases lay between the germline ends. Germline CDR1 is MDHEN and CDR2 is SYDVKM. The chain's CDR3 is CASSLLQETQYF. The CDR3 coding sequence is TGTGCCAGCAGTTTGCTCCAAGAGACCCAGTACTTC.

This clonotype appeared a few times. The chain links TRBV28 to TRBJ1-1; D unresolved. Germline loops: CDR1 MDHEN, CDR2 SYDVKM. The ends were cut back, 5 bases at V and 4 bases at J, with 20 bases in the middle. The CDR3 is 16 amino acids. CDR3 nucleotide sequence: TGTGCCAGCAGTCCCCCCCTCGTAGACCCGGCCACTGAAGCTTTCTTT. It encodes CASSPPLVDPATEAFF.

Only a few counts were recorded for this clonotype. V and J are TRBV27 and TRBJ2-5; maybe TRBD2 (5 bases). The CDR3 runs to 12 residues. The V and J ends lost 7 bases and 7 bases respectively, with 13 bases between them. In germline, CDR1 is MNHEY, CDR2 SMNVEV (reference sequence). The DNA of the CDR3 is TGTGCCAGCATCGGCGGACGGGGGACCCAGTACTTC. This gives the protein CASIGGRGTQYF.

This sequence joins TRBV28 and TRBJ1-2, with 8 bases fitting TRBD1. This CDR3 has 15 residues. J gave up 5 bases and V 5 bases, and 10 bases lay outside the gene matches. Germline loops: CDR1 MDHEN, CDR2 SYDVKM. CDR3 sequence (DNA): TGTGCCAGCAGTCGATCAGGGGGCGAGGATTATGGCTACACCTTC. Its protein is CASSRSGGEDYGYTF.

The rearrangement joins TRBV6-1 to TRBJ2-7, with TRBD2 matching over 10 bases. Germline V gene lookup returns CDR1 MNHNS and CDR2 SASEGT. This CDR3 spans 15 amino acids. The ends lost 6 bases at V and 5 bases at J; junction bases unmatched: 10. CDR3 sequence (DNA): TGTGCCAGCAGACGACAGCGGGAGGGGTACCACGAGCAGTACTTC. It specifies CASRRQREGYHEQYF.

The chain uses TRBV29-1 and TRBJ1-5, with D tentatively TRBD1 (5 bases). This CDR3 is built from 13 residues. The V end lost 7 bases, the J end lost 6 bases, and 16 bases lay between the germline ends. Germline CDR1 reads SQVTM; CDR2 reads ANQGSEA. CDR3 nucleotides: TGCAGCGCAAGGGACGGAACGAGTCAGCCCCAGCATTTT. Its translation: CSARDGTSQPQHF.

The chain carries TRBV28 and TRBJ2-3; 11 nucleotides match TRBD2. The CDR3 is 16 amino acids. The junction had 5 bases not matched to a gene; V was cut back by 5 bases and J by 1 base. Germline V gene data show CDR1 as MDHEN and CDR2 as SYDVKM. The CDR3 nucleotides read TGTGCCAGCAGTGGACTAGCGGGCTTAGGCACAGATACGCAGTATTTT. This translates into CASSGLAGLGTDTQYF. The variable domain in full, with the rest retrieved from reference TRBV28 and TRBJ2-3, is DVKVTQSSRYLVKRTGEKVFLECVQDMDHENMFWYRQDPGLGLRLIYFSYDVKMKEKGDIPEGYSVSREKKERFSLILESASTNQTSMYLCASSGLAGLGTDTQYFGPGTRLTVL.

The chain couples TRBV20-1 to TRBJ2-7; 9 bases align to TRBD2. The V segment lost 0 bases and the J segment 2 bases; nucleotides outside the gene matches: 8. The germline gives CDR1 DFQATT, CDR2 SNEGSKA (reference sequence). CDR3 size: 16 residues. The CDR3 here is CSAREPLAGPPYEQYF. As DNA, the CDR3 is TGCAGTGCTAGAGAGCCTCTAGCGGGACCCCCCTACGAGCAGTACTTC.

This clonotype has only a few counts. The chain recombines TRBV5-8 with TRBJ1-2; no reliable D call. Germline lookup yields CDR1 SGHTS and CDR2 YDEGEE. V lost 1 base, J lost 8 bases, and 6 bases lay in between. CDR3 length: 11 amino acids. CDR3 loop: CASSLLSGYTF. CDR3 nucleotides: TGTGCCAGCAGCTTGCTATCCGGCTACACCTTC.

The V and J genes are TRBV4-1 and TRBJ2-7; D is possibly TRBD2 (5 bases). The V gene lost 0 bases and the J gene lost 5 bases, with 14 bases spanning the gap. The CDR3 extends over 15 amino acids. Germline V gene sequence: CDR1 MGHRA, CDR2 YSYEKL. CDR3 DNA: TGCGCCAGCAGCCAAGAGAGGGTCCCCCCCCACGAGCAGTACTTC. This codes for CASSQERVPPHEQYF.

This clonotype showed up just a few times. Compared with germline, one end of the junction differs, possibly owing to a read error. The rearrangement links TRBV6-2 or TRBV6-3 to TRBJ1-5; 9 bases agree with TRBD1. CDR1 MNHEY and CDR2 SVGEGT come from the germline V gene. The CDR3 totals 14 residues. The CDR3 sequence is CASSGTGGNQPQHF. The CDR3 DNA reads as TGTGCCAGCAGTGGAACAGGGGGCAACCAGCCCCAGCATTTT.

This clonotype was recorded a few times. CDR3 in amino acids: CASSLNPQGRCYF. In DNA, the CDR3 is TGTGCCAGCAGTTTAAACCCACAGGGGCGATGCTACTTC. The gene calls are TRBV27 and TRBJ2-7; 7 nucleotides agree with TRBD1. With V trimmed by 2 bases and J by 13 bases, 11 bases remained unmatched. CDR3 size: 13 residues. Per germline, CDR1 MNHEY and CDR2 SMNVEV (reference sequence).

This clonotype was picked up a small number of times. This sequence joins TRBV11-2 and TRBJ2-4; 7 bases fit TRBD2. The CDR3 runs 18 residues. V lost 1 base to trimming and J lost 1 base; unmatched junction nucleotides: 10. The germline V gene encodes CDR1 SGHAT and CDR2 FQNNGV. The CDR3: CASSLGGGIGMAKNIQYF. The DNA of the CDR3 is TGTGCCAGCAGCTTAGGGGGAGGGATTGGAATGGCCAAAAACATTCAGTACTTC.

In nucleotides, the CDR3 is TGTGCCAGCAGCTCACAGGGGGGAAGTGAAGCTTTCTTT. Encoded protein: CASSSQGGSEAFF. V and J are TRBV7-2 and TRBJ1-1, with 8 bases aligning to TRBD1. The CDR3 totals 13 residues. CDR1 is SGHTA, CDR2 FQGNSA, per germline. Losses at the gene ends were 4 bases for V and 7 bases for J; bases not matched to a gene: 5.

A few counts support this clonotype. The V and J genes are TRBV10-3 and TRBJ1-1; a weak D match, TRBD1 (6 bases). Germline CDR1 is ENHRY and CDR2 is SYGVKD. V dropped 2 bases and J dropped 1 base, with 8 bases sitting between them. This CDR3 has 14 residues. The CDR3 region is CAISEIQGNTEAFF. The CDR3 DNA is TGTGCCATCAGTGAGATACAGGGGAACACTGAAGCTTTCTTT.

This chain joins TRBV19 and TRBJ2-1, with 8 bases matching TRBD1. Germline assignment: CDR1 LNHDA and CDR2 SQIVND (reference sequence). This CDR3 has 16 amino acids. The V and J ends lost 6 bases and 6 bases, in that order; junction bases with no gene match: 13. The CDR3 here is CASRRSSDRAINEQFF. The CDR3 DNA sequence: TGTGCCAGTAGAAGATCTTCGGACAGGGCTATCAATGAGCAGTTCTTC.

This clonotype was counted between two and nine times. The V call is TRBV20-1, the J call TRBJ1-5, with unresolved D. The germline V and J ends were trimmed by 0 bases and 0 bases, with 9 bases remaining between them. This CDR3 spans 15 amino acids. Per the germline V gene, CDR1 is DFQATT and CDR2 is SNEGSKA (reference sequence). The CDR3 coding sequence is TGCAGTGCTAGAGAAGCCCGGGGTAGCAATCAGCCCCAGCATTTT. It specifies CSAREARGSNQPQHF.